Below, 4 T cell receptor beta chains from the same sample are listed, as sequenced in a study of blood T cell repertoires in COVID-19. Generated by immunoSEQ multiplex PCR, the TCRdb table keeps only in-frame clones and is missing some. Here the sample spans about 230,000 clones, around 83% being singletons. The sequenced sample consisted of peripheral blood. These receptors all come from a woman in her forties or fifties with acute or convalescent COVID-19.

CDR3 sequence reads: CASSVTGQSPEKLFF. The CDR3 DNA reads as TGTGCCAGCAGCGTTACTGGACAGTCCCCTGAAAAACTGTTTTTT. The chain recombines TRBV5-4 with TRBJ1-4; TRBD1 might be the D (6 bases). The V end lost 4 bases, the J end lost 7 bases, and 17 bases lay between the germline ends. CDR3 length equals 15 residues. The V gene's germline CDR1 is SGHNT and CDR2 YYREEE (reference sequence).

V and J are TRBV19 and TRBJ2-3, with D hard to call. Trimming took 1 base from V and 0 from J, leaving 2 bases between them. This CDR3 has 13 residues. Germline V gene data show CDR1 as LNHDA and CDR2 as SQIVND (reference sequence). Here the CDR3 reads CASSIASTDTQYF. In nucleotides, the CDR3 is TGTGCCAGTAGTATAGCTAGCACAGATACGCAGTATTTT.

The chain is built from TRBV11-2 and TRBJ2-5; 8 positions agree with TRBD1. CDR1 and CDR2 from the germline V gene are SGHAT and FQNNGV. CDR3 size: 16 residues. V trimming: 5 bases; J trimming: 5 bases; junction bases outside the gene matches: 13. The CDR3 protein is CASSPRTGMNYETQYF. The CDR3 DNA sequence: TGTGCCAGCAGCCCCCGGACAGGGATGAATTACGAGACCCAGTACTTC.

The rearrangement links TRBV5-4 to TRBJ2-7, with 9 bases that match TRBD2. The CDR3 runs 15 residues. The V and J ends lost 0 bases and 7 bases, in that order; junction bases with no gene match: 8. CDR1 is SGHNT, CDR2 YYREEE, per germline (reference sequence). CDR3 amino acids: CASSLDGGRAGEQYF. Written as DNA, the CDR3 is TGTGCCAGCAGCTTGGATGGCGGGAGGGCCGGGGAGCAGTACTTC.